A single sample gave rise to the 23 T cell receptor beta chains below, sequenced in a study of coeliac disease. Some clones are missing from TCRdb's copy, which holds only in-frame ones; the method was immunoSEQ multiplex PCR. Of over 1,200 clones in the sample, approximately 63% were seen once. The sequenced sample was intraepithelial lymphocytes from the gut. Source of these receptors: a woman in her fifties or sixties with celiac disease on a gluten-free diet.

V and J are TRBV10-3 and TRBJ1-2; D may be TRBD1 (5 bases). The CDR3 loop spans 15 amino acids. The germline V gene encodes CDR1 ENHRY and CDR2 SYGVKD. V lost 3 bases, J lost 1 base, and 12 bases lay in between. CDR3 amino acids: CAISEGTGLNYGYTF. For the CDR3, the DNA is TGTGCCATCAGTGAAGGCACAGGCCTTAACTATGGCTACACCTTC.

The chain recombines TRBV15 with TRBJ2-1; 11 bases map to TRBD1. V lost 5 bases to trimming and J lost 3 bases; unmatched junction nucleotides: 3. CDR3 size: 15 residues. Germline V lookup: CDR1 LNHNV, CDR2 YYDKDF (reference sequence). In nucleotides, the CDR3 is TGTGCCACCAGCGTTGGGACAGGGGGCTACAATGAGCAGTTCTTC. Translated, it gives CATSVGTGGYNEQFF.

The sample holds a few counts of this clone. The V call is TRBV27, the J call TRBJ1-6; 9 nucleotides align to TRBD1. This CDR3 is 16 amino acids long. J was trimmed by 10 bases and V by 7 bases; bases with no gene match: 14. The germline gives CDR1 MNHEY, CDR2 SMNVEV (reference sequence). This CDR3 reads CASTLPPGQGWSPLHF. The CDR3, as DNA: TGTGCCAGCACCCTGCCCCCTGGACAGGGGTGGTCACCCCTCCACTTT.

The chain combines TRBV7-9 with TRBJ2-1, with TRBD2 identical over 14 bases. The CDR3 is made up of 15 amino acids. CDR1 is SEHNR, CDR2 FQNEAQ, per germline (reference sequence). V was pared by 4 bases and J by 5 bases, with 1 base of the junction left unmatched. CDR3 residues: CASSWGLAGDNEQFF. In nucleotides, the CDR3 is TGTGCCAGCAGCTGGGGACTAGCGGGGGACAATGAGCAGTTCTTC.

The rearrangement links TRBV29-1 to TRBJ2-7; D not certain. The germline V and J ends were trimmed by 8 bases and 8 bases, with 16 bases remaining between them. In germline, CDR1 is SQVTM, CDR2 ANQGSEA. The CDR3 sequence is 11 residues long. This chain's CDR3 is CSPVLSGQQYF. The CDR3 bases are TGCAGCCCTGTTCTTTCAGGCCAGCAGTACTTC.

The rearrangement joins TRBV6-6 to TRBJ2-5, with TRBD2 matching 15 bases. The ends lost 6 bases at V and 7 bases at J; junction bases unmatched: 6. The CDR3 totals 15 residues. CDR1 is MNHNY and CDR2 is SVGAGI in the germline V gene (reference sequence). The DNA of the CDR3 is TGTGCCAGCAGCCGGACTAGCGGGGGGGCAGGGACCCAGTACTTC. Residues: CASSRTSGGAGTQYF.

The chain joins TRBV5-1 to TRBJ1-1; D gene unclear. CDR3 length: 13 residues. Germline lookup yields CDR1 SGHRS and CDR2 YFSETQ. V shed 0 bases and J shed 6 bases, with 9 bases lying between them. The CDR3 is CASSLAQEAEAFF. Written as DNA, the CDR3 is TGCGCCAGCAGCTTGGCCCAGGAGGCTGAAGCTTTCTTT.

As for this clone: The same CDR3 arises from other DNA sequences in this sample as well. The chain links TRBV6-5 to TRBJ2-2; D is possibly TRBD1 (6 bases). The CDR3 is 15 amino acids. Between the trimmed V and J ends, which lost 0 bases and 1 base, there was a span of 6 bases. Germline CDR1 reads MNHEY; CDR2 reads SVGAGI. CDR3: CASSYSTGNTGELFF. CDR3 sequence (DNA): TGTGCCAGCAGTTACTCGACAGGGAACACCGGGGAGCTGTTTTTT.

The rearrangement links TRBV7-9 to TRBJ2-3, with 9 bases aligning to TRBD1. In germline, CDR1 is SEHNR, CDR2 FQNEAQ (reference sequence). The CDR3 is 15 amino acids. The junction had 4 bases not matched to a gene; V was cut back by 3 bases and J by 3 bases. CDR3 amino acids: CASSFDRGGTDTQYF. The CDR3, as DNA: TGTGCCAGCAGCTTCGACAGGGGGGGGACAGATACGCAGTATTTT.

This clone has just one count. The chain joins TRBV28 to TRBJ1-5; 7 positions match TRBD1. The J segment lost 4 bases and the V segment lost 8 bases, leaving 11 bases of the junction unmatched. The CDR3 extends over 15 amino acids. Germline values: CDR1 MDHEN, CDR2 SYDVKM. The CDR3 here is CASRDREHGNQPQHF. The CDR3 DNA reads TGTGCCAGCCGTGACAGGGAACATGGGAATCAGCCCCAGCATTTT. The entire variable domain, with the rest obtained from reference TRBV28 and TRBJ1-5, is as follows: DVKVTQSSRYLVKRTGEKVFLECVQDMDHENMFWYRQDPGLGLRLIYFSYDVKMKEKGDIPEGYSVSREKKERFSLILESASTNQTSMYLCASRDREHGNQPQHFGDGTRLSIL.

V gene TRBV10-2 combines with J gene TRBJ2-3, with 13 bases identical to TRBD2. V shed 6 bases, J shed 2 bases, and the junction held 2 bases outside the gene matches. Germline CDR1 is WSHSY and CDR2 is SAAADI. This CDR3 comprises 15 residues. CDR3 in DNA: TGCGCCAGCAGGGGACTAGCGGGGCCCACAGATACGCAGTATTTT. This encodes CASRGLAGPTDTQYF.

The CDR3 sequence: CASSRAGTDYEQYF. Written as DNA, the CDR3 is TGTGCCAGCAGTAGAGCCGGGACAGACTACGAGCAGTACTTC. This chain uses TRBV6-6 with TRBJ2-7; TRBD1 matches at 7 bases. This CDR3 has 14 residues. The V gene's germline CDR1 is MNHNY and CDR2 SVGAGI (reference sequence). After removal of 5 bases from V and 3 bases from J, the junction contained 7 bases not matched to a gene.

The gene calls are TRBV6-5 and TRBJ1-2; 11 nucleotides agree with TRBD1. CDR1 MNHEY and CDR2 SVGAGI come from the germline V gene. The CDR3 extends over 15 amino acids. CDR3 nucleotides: TGTGTCGCCGGGACAGGGGGAGCGTCAGGTTATGGCTACACCTTC. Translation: CVAGTGGASGYGYTF.

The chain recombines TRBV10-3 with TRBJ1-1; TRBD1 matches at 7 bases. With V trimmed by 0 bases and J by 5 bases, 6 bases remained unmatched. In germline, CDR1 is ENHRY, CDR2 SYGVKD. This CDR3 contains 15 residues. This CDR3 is CAISESRQGRTEAFF. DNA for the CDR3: TGTGCCATCAGTGAGTCGAGACAGGGCCGTACTGAAGCTTTCTTT.

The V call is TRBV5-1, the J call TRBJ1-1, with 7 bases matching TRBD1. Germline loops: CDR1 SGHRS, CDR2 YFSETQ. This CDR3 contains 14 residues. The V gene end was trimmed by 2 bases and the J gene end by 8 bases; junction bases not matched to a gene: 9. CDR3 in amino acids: CASSLNPGQTEAFF. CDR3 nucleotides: TGCGCCAGCAGCTTAAACCCGGGACAGACAGAAGCTTTCTTT. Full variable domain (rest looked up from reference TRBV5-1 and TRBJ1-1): KAGVTQTPRYLIKTRGQQVTLSCSPISGHRSVSWYQQTPGQGLQFLFEYFSETQRNKGNFPGRFSGRQFSNSRSEMNVSTLELGDSALYLCASSLNPGQTEAFFGQGTRLTVV.

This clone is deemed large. The DNA of the CDR3 is TGTGCCAGCAGTTTAGTACAGGGAGTTTACGAGCAGTACTTC. Protein product: CASSLVQGVYEQYF. This rearrangement joins TRBV28 to TRBJ2-7; D may be TRBD1 (6 bases). CDR3 length: 14 amino acids. Germline loops: CDR1 MDHEN, CDR2 SYDVKM. V gave up 2 bases and J gave up 4 bases, with 12 bases separating them.

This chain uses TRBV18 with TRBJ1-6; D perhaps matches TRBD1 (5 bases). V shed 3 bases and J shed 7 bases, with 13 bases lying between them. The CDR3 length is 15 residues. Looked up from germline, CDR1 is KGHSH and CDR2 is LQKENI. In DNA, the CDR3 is TGTGCCAGCTCACCCCAGCAGGGTCGGAATTCACCCCTCCACTTT. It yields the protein CASSPQQGRNSPLHF.

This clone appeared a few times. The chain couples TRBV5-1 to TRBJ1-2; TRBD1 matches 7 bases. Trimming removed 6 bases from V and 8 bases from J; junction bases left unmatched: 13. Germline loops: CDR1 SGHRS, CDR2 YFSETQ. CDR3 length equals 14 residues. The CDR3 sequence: CASTYWTGVSGYTF. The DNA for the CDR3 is TGCGCCAGCACATATTGGACAGGAGTTTCGGGCTACACCTTC.

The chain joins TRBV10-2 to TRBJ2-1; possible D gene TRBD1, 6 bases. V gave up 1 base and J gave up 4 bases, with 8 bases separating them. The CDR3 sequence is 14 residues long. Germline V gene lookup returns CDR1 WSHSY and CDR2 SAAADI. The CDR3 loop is CASSEWGPYNEQFF. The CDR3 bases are TGCGCCAGCAGTGAGTGGGGGCCTTACAATGAGCAGTTCTTC.

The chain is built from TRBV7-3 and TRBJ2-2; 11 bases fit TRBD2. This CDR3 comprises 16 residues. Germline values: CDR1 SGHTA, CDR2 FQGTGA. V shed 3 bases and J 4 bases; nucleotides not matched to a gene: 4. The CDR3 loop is CASSFLAGGSTGELFF. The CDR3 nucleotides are TGTGCCAGCAGCTTCCTAGCGGGGGGAAGCACCGGGGAGCTGTTTTTT.

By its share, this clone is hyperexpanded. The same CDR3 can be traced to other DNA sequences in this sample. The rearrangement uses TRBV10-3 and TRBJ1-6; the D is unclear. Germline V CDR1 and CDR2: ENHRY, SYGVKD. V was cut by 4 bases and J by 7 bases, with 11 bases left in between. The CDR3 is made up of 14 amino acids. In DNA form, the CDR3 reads TGTGCCATCAGTGGCCGAGTTGTGAATTCACCCCTCCACTTT. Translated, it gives CAISGRVVNSPLHF.

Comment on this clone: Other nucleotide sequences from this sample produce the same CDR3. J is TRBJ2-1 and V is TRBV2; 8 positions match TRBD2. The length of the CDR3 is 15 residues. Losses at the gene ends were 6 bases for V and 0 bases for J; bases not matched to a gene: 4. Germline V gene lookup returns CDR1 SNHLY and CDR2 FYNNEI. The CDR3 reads CASRVAGGSYNEQFF. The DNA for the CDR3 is TGTGCCAGCAGGGTGGCGGGAGGCTCCTACAATGAGCAGTTCTTC.

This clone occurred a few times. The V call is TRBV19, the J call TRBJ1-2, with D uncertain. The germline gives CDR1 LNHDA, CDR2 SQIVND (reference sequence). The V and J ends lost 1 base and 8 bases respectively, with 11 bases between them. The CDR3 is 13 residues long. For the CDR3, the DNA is TGTGCCAGTAGTATAGTACCGGGTCGGGGCTACACCTTC. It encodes CASSIVPGRGYTF.